This is a list of T cell receptor beta chains from one sample in a study of siplizumab effects on memory and regulatory T cells. TCRdb's copy holds only in-frame clones and misses some; the assay was immunoSEQ multiplex PCR. There are some 120,000 clones in the sample; 90% to 95% occur only once, and 1.5% to 2% lies in the top ten. Material for sequencing was non-Treg CD4+ T cells sorted from blood. The receptors derive from a human donor in good health. Both conserved end residues are part of each CDR3. A D gene is named only where the DNA matches it firmly. A row's size may be missing; if present it is once, few, many or a size class.

D gene,clone size,V gene,J gene,CDR3 DNA,CDR3 protein
NA,NA,TRBV6-6,TRBJ2-5,TGTGCCAGCAGTTATTTTAGGATCCCCCACCAAGAGACCCAGTACTTC,CASSYFRIPHQETQYF
NA,NA,TRBV18,TRBJ1-5,TGTGCCAGCTCACACGCGCCCCCTAATCAGCCCCAGCATTTT,CASSHAPPNQPQHF
NA,NA,TRBV18,TRBJ1-1,TGTGCCAGCTCACCACCCAGCAGGGCAATGAACACTGAAGCTTTCTTT,CASSPPSRAMNTEAFF
NA,NA,TRBV6-4,TRBJ2-7,TGTGCCAGTCCTGGGGGCGGGGTCGTCGACGAGCAGTACTTC,CASPGGGVVDEQYF
NA,NA,TRBV5-1,TRBJ2-7,TGCGCCAGCAGCTTTCCAGGGGTGGACTACGAGCAGTACTTC,CASSFPGVDYEQYF
NA,NA,TRBV30,TRBJ1-6,TGTGCCTGGAGTTTTGCCCCGTATAATTCACCCCTCCACTTT,CAWSFAPYNSPLHF
TRBD2,NA,TRBV5-1,TRBJ2-1,TGCGCCAGCAGCTTGGGAGCGGGGTCCTACAATGAGCAGTTCTTC,CASSLGAGSYNEQFF
NA,NA,TRBV9,TRBJ1-3,TGTGCCAGCAGCGTACAAGGCTCTGGAAACACCATATATTTT,CASSVQGSGNTIYF
TRBD1,NA,TRBV5-6,TRBJ1-6,TGTGCCAGCAGCTTGGGACAGGGGGATTCACCCCTCCACTTT,CASSLGQGDSPLHF
NA,NA,TRBV6-5,TRBJ2-7,TGTGCCAGCAGTTACTCGAGATCGCGGTTCTCCTACGAGCAGTACTTC,CASSYSRSRFSYEQYF
NA,NA,TRBV6-1,TRBJ1-5,TGTGCCAGCGGAAGGGAGCGCAATCAGCCCCAGCATTTT,CASGRERNQPQHF
TRBD2,NA,TRBV9,TRBJ2-3,TGTGCCAGCAGCGTAGTGGGGCCTAGCGGGGAAAGCACAGATACGCAGTATTTT,CASSVVGPSGESTDTQYF
TRBD2,NA,TRBV7-7,TRBJ2-7,TGTGCTAGCAGCTTAAGCGGGAGGGCCATCCACGAGCAGTACTTC,CASSLSGRAIHEQYF
NA,NA,TRBV27,TRBJ1-1,TGTGCCAGCAGTTTATCGTGGGGCAGTTTGAGCACTGAAGCTTTCTTT,CASSLSWGSLSTEAFF
NA,NA,TRBV6-5,TRBJ1-1,TGTGCCACCCAGAGGAACACTGAAGCTTTCTTT,CATQRNTEAFF
NA,NA,TRBV18,TRBJ2-5,TGTGCCAGCTCACCACAGGCAGGGCAGCAAGAGACCCAGTACTTC,CASSPQAGQQETQYF
NA,NA,TRBV5-5,TRBJ2-5,TGTGCCAGCAGCTTCCCCCGGCAGACCCAGTACTTC,CASSFPRQTQYF
NA,NA,TRBV5-5,TRBJ2-1,TGTGCCAGCAGCGCCCACATAGGGGAATCCTACAATGAGCAGTTCTTC,CASSAHIGESYNEQFF
NA,NA,TRBV5-1,TRBJ2-3,TGCGCCAGCAGCTTGTCTGAATTCACAGATACGCAGTATTTT,CASSLSEFTDTQYF
NA,NA,TRBV19,TRBJ2-5,TGTGCCAGTAGTCCGTCATGGTTGGAGACCCAGTACTTC,CASSPSWLETQYF
NA,NA,TRBV7-8,TRBJ1-5,TGTGCCAGCAGCTCAGCAGAATATAGCAATCAGCCCCAGCATTTT,CASSSAEYSNQPQHF
NA,NA,TRBV4-1,TRBJ2-7,TGCGCCAGCAGCCAAGCCATCGGGGTGTCCTACGAGCAGTACTTC,CASSQAIGVSYEQYF
NA,NA,TRBV2,TRBJ1-4,TGTGCCAGCAGGGATGGGATAGGGGGAGCAACTAATGAAAAACTGTTTTTT,CASRDGIGGATNEKLFF
NA,NA,TRBV6-1,TRBJ2-7,TGTGCCAGCAGTCCAGAGGGCCCATTCGGGCAGTACTTC,CASSPEGPFGQYF
NA,NA,TRBV2,TRBJ1-5,TGTGCCAGCAGTGAATTCCCTGAAATCCAGCCCCAGCATTTT,CASSEFPEIQPQHF
NA,NA,TRBV6-1,TRBJ2-3,TGTGCCAGCAGTGAAGGAGGGTGGGCGGGGTTCACAGATACGCAGTATTTT,CASSEGGWAGFTDTQYF
NA,NA,TRBV30,TRBJ1-4,TGTGCCTGGAGTGTACCCGGGGCTCTAGGTGAAAAACTGTTTTTT,CAWSVPGALGEKLFF
TRBD1,few,TRBV28,TRBJ1-6,TGTGCCAGCTCGTCCGGGACAGATAATTCACCCCTCCACTTT,CASSSGTDNSPLHF
TRBD2,NA,TRBV6-5,TRBJ2-5,TGTGCCAGCAGGACCCCTCAGCGGGGGGACGAGACCCAGTACTTC,CASRTPQRGDETQYF
TRBD1,NA,TRBV30,TRBJ1-4,TGTGCCTCACGACAGGGCGGTGAAAAACTGTTTTTT,CASRQGGEKLFF
NA,NA,TRBV2,TRBJ1-4,TGTGCCAGCAGTGTTCAGGGCGAAAAACTGTTTTTT,CASSVQGEKLFF
TRBD2,NA,TRBV25-1,TRBJ2-3,TGTGCCAGCAGTGAATGGGAGGGAGGTGGCACAGATACGCAGTATTTT,CASSEWEGGGTDTQYF
NA,NA,TRBV6-1,TRBJ2-2,TGTGCCAGCAATAGACGACAGGCGAACACCGGGGAGCTGTTTTTT,CASNRRQANTGELFF
TRBD1,NA,TRBV2,TRBJ2-7,TGTGCCAGCAGCGCCGGGGACAGGGCAGACTTC,CASSAGDRADF
TRBD2,NA,TRBV29-1,TRBJ2-5,TGCAGCGTTGACTCCATGCTAGCGGGAGGCGCCGAAGGGGGGGAGACCCAGTACTTC,CSVDSMLAGGAEGGETQYF
NA,NA,TRBV19,TRBJ2-7,TGTGCCAGTAGTGCCGGGACTGATTACGAGCAGTACTTC,CASSAGTDYEQYF
TRBD1,NA,TRBV7-9,TRBJ1-1,TGTGCCAGCAGCCCACAGGGGACTGAAGCTTTCTTT,CASSPQGTEAFF
TRBD1,NA,TRBV27,TRBJ2-7,TGTGCCAGCAGCCTCCGGGACAGGGGGCACTACGAGCAGTACTTC,CASSLRDRGHYEQYF
TRBD1,NA,TRBV10-2,TRBJ1-2,TGCGCCAGCAGTGAGGACCAGGGGGCGTGGGTTAACTATGGCTACACCTTC,CASSEDQGAWVNYGYTF
NA,NA,TRBV7-7,TRBJ2-1,TGTGCCAGCAGCTTAGGCAGTGGGGACCAAGGTGAGCAGTTCTTC,CASSLGSGDQGEQFF